This TCR beta chain was recorded in a study of blood T cell repertoires in COVID-19. Study details: COVID-19 samples, acute and convalescent, were from the United States, Italy and Spain.

Clones were sequenced by immunoSEQ multiplex PCR, and TCRdb holds only the in-frame ones, with some missing. This table holds 400,000 to 500,000 clones, about 88% found once. Ages ranged from about 18 to 89 years, with residence in some 25 US areas. This CDR3 is built from 14 residues. The germline CDR1 and CDR2 sequences are LNHDA and SQIVND (reference sequence). Trimming took 6 bases from V and 7 from J, leaving 19 bases between them. The chain links TRBV19 to TRBJ2-7; D might be TRBD1 (5 bases). Sequencing was performed on PBMCs or T cells enriched from blood (not recorded which). This TCR was recovered from a woman aged 18-29 years who had been exposed to COVID-19. The CDR3: CASSRTLPVGEQYF. The CDR3, as DNA: TGTGCCAGTAGCCGGACACTCCCCGTAGGGGAGCAGTACTTC. Filled out from reference TRBV19 and TRBJ2-7, the complete variable domain reads DGGITQSPKYLFRKEGQNVTLSCEQNLNHDAMYWYRQDPGQGLRLIYYSQIVNDFQKGDIAEGYSVSREKKESFPLTVTSAQKNPTAFYLCASSRTLPVGEQYFGPGTRLTVT.